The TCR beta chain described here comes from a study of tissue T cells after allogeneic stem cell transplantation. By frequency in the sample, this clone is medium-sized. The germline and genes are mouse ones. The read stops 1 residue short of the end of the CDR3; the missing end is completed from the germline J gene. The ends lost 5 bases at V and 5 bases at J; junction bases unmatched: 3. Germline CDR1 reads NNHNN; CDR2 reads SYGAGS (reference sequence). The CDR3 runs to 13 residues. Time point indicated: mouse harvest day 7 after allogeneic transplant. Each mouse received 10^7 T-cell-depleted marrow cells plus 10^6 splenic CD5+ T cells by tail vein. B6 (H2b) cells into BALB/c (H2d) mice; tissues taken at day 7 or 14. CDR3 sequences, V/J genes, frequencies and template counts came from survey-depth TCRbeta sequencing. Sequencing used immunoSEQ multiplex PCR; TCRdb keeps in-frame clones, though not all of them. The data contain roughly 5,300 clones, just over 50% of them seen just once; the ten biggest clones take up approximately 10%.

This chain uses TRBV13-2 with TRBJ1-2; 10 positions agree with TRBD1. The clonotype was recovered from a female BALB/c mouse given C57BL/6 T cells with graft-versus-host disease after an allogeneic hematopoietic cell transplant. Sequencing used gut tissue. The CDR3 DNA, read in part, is TGTGCCAGCGGGCGGGACAGGGGATCCGACTACACC. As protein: CASGRDRGSDYT. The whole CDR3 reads CASGRDRGSDYTF.